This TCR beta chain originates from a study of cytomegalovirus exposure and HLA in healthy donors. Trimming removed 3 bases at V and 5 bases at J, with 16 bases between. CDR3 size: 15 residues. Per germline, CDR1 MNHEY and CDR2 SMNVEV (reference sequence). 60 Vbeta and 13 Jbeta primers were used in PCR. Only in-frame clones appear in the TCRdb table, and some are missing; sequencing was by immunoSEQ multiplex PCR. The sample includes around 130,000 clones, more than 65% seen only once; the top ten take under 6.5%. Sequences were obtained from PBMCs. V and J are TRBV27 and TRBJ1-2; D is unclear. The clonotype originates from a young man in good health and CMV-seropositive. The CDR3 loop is CASSFGQEDVYGYTF. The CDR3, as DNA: TGTGCCAGCAGTTTTGGGCAGGAGGACGTGTATGGCTACACCTTC.